Following are 9 T cell receptor beta chains from one sample sequenced in a study of response to subunit inactivated influenza vaccine. Using its own MiXCR run on the RT-PCR reads, TCRdb lists one record per CDR3 protein. The profile shows over 750,000 distinct CDR3 sequences, around 20% of them singletons. Source: PBMCs from blood, taken less than 6 days after vaccination. Receptor source: a man aged 50 to 60 who received an inactivated influenza vaccine.

The gene calls are TRBV7-9 and TRBJ2-5; 7 bases fit TRBD2. The CDR3 contains 15 residues. In germline, CDR1 is SEHNR, CDR2 FQNEAQ (reference sequence). V lost 5 bases to trimming and J lost 5 bases; unmatched junction nucleotides: 11. Here the CDR3 reads CASSAPLTSTETQYF. CDR3 DNA: TGTGCCAGCAGCGCCCCTTTGACTAGCACGGAGACCCAGTACTTC.

This clonotype showed up just a few times. The genes are TRBV7-2 and TRBJ1-2, with D possibly matching TRBD1 (5 bases). V lost 0 bases and J 4 bases, leaving 12 bases between the germline ends. The CDR3 spans 15 residues. CDR1 is SGHTA and CDR2 is FQGNSA in the germline V gene. CDR3 nucleotides: TGTGCCAGCAGCTTAGCGCGACAGTACGGCTATGGCTACACCTTC. Protein product: CASSLARQYGYGYTF.

V usage is TRBV7-2 and J usage is TRBJ2-3, with 7 positions matching TRBD2. Germline CDR1 SGHTA, CDR2 FQGNSA. The CDR3 runs to 14 residues. Germline trimming cut 3 bases from V and 5 bases from J; bases unmatched to any gene: 5. In DNA, the CDR3 is TGTGCCAGCAGCTTTGCGGGAGTAATAGATACGCAGTATTTT. Its translation is CASSFAGVIDTQYF.

This clonotype was observed at least ten times. V and J are TRBV7-2 and TRBJ2-3, with D unresolved. Germline V gene lookup returns CDR1 SGHTA and CDR2 FQGNSA. V lost 0 bases and J lost 6, with 10 bases in between. This CDR3 region has 14 residues. The CDR3 DNA is TGTGCCAGCAGCTTAGCATTTGTGTCCGATACGCAGTATTTT. Protein: CASSLAFVSDTQYF.

This clonotype turned up a few times. V gene TRBV24-1 combines with J gene TRBJ2-7; 8 nucleotides align to TRBD1. Losses at the gene ends were 5 bases for V and 5 bases for J; bases not matched to a gene: 7. CDR1 and CDR2 from the germline V gene are KGHDR and SFDVKD. The CDR3 runs to 14 residues. The CDR3 DNA is TGTGCCACCAGTGCAGGACAGGGTTTCGACGAGCAGTACTTC. Residues: CATSAGQGFDEQYF.

This clonotype occurred once. This chain joins TRBV10-3 and TRBJ1-1; unclear D gene. The V end was cut by 0 bases, the J end by 0 bases, with 14 bases between. This CDR3 region has 17 residues. Per the germline V gene, CDR1 is ENHRY and CDR2 is SYGVKD. The CDR3 region is CAISESADRRLNTEAFF. The CDR3 coding sequence is TGTGCCATCAGTGAGTCGGCGGACCGCCGGTTGAACACTGAAGCTTTCTTT.

This chain uses TRBV4-2 with TRBJ2-7; no definite D call. Between the trimmed V and J ends, which lost 3 bases and 5 bases, there was a span of 8 bases. This CDR3 region has 12 residues. Germline CDR1 LGHNA, CDR2 YNFKEQ. Here the CDR3 DNA reads TGTGCCAGCAGCCAGGTCGCCCACGAGCAGTACTTC. It is translated as CASSQVAHEQYF.

This chain links TRBV18 with TRBJ2-5; D is possibly TRBD1 or TRBD2 (6 bases each). The CDR3 spans 15 residues. The V end lost 2 bases, the J end lost 5 bases, and 15 bases lay between the germline ends. Germline V gene data show CDR1 as KGHSH and CDR2 as LQKENI. This CDR3 is CASSPSREQGETQYF. The CDR3 bases are TGTGCCAGCTCACCATCCCGGGAGCAGGGGGAGACCCAGTACTTC.

Worth noting for this clonotype: The junction differs from germline at one of its ends, possibly a read error. The chain carries TRBV4-2 and TRBJ2-5; perhaps D is TRBD1 or TRBD2 (5 bases each). The CDR3 runs to 13 residues. Per germline, CDR1 LGHNA and CDR2 YNFKEQ. This CDR3 is CASSQGRKETQYF. The CDR3 bases are TGTGCCAGCAGCCAGGGACGGAAAGAAACCCAGTACTTC.